Described below is a single T cell receptor (beta chain) sequence and its context. The data belong to a study of shared clonotypes between healthy human individuals. Germline V CDR1 and CDR2: SGHVS, FQNEAQ. CDR3 length: 14 amino acids. Trimming removed 5 bases from V and 6 bases from J, with 14 bases in between. Sequenced by immunoSEQ multiplex PCR; TCRdb stores in-frame clones only, minus some. The table lists approximately 2,000,000 clones, over 85% of them singletons. Positively selected for CCR7, the CD45RO-negative cells used as naive CD8 cells excluded terminally differentiated effector memory CD45RA+ cells.

The receptor was derived from a young man in good health. Some clones in this sample may be carry-over from other donors' samples. The chain joins TRBV7-8 to TRBJ2-1, with D tentatively TRBD2 (5 bases). Material: naive CD8+ T cells from PBMCs. This CDR3 reads CASSPGGSVNEQFF. CDR3 DNA sequence: TGTGCCAGCAGCCCAGGCGGTAGCGTCAATGAGCAGTTCTTC.